This passage covers 25 T cell receptor beta chains from one sample sequenced in a study of regulatory T cells in long-lasting Graves disease. Time point of the sample: persistent/refractory GD, antithyroid drugs over 5 years with positive TRAb. Scientists built the TCR library using RNA that was extracted from PBMCs. For TCR beta, libraries came from iRepertoire HTBI primers and Arm-PCR of CDR3 regions. TCRdb reanalysed the multiplex PCR reads using MiXCR and keeps one entry per CDR3 protein. Of 400,000 to 500,000 distinct CDR3 sequences in the sample, 20% to 25% were seen once. The sequenced sample was peripheral blood mononuclear cells (PBMCs), obtained when the disease was refractory, from a patient treated with antithyroid drugs. Receptors were obtained from a female donor with Graves disease.

This clonotype has only a few counts. This chain joins TRBV5-1 and TRBJ1-5, with D unresolved. Germline assignment: CDR1 SGHRS and CDR2 YFSETQ. The germline V and J ends were trimmed by 1 base and 4 bases, with 6 bases remaining between them. The CDR3 is 13 amino acids. The CDR3 DNA follows: TGCGCCAGCAGCTTGCACCGTAATCAGCCCCAGCATTTT. Translated: CASSLHRNQPQHF.

This clonotype was recorded at least ten times. The rearrangement links TRBV7-2 to TRBJ2-5; 8 nucleotides match TRBD2. The CDR3 has 14 residues. The V segment lost 5 bases and the J segment 2 bases; nucleotides outside the gene matches: 4. CDR1 and CDR2 (germline): SGHTA, FQGNSA. The DNA for the CDR3 is TGTGCCAGCAGCCCCGAGCGGGAGCAAGAGACCCAGTACTTC. Its translation is CASSPEREQETQYF. Together with reference TRBV7-2 and TRBJ2-5, the CDR3 gives the full variable domain: GAGVSQSPSNKVTEKGKDVELRCDPISGHTALYWYRQSLGQGLEFLIYFQGNSAPDKSGLPSDRFSAERTGGSVSTLTIQRTQQEDSAVYLCASSPEREQETQYFGPGTRLLVL.

Concerning this clonotype: Compared with germline, one end of the junction differs, possibly owing to a read error. The genes are TRBV20-1 and TRBJ1-2, with D uncertain. Germline values: CDR1 DFQATT, CDR2 SNEGSKA (reference sequence). The CDR3 sequence is 13 residues long. Here the CDR3 reads CSARDLTEYGYAF. Here the CDR3 DNA reads TGCAGTGCTAGAGATCTGACCGAATATGGCTACGCCTTC.

This clonotype has a handful of counts. The CDR3 reads CASSVDSENTEAFF. DNA for the CDR3: TGTGCCAGTAGTGTGGACAGCGAGAACACTGAAGCTTTCTTT. This chain joins TRBV19 and TRBJ1-1, with D possibly matching TRBD1 (6 bases). Trimming left V 5 bases short and J 1 base short, with 11 bases between. The CDR3 sequence is 14 residues long. In germline, CDR1 is LNHDA, CDR2 SQIVND (reference sequence).

V usage is TRBV9 and J usage is TRBJ2-7; TRBD1 aligns across 8 bases. Germline V gene lookup returns CDR1 SGDLS and CDR2 YYNGEE. CDR3 length equals 15 residues. Trimming took 3 bases from V and 5 from J; bases not matched to a gene: 10. CDR3 sequence reads: CASSGRTGLSNEQYF. As DNA, the CDR3 is TGTGCCAGCAGCGGTCGGACAGGGTTATCGAACGAGCAGTACTTC.

This clonotype was found many times. The J gene is TRBJ2-5, the V gene TRBV28; no definite D call. Germline loops: CDR1 MDHEN, CDR2 SYDVKM. V was trimmed by 3 bases and J by 3 bases, leaving 11 bases between them. The CDR3 covers 14 residues. CDR3 DNA sequence: TGTGCCAGCAGTTTCGGGCTGGGGAAAGAGACCCAGTACTTC. Translated: CASSFGLGKETQYF.

This clonotype appeared a single time. This chain links TRBV30 with TRBJ2-7; D gene ambiguous. This CDR3 region has 15 residues. With 0 bases removed from V and 2 bases from J, the gap between germline ends came to 14 bases. CDR1 GTSNPN and CDR2 SVGIG come from the germline V gene (reference sequence). DNA of the CDR3: TGTGCCTGGAGTGTAGGGTCTCCGCGGACCTACGAGCAGTACTTC. Protein sequence: CAWSVGSPRTYEQYF.

The genes are TRBV24-1 and TRBJ2-5, with D unresolved. The V gene's germline CDR1 is KGHDR and CDR2 SFDVKD. CDR3 length: 16 amino acids. V lost 3 bases and J 1 base, leaving 14 bases between the germline ends. The CDR3: CATSDATDGFQETQYF. CDR3 nucleotide sequence: TGTGCCACCAGTGATGCCACGGACGGCTTCCAAGAGACCCAGTACTTC.

The rearrangement joins TRBV5-1 to TRBJ2-7; TRBD1 is a possible D gene (5 bases). Trimming removed 1 base from V and 4 bases from J, with 12 bases in between. The CDR3 contains 14 residues. Germline V gene lookup returns CDR1 SGHRS and CDR2 YFSETQ. CDR3 region: CASSLFGHLYEQYF. The CDR3 DNA sequence: TGCGCCAGCAGCTTGTTCGGACATCTATACGAGCAGTACTTC.

This clonotype was seen at least ten times. The chain employs TRBV28 and TRBJ2-7, with TRBD2 as a possible D gene (5 bases). Trimming cost V 6 bases and J 2 bases, with 14 bases left between them. Germline V gene lookup returns CDR1 MDHEN and CDR2 SYDVKM. The CDR3 is 14 residues long. The CDR3 sequence is CASSLIGNPYEQYF. Written as DNA, the CDR3 is TGTGCCAGCAGCTTAATCGGGAACCCCTACGAGCAGTACTTC.

This clonotype was seen a handful of times. This chain uses TRBV12-3 or TRBV12-4 with TRBJ1-2; D is ambiguous. CDR3 size: 15 residues. V was clipped by 5 bases and J by 0 bases, with 13 bases between them. CDR3 nucleotide sequence: TGTGCCAGCAGTCTGAGGACGGAGGCTAACTATGGCTACACCTTC. The encoded protein is CASSLRTEANYGYTF.

V is TRBV7-8 and J is TRBJ2-7, with D unclear. V lost 0 bases to trimming and J lost 3 bases, with 9 bases between them. Germline V gene data show CDR1 as SGHVS and CDR2 as FQNEAQ. The CDR3 is made up of 14 amino acids. In DNA form, the CDR3 reads TGTGCCAGCAGCTTAGCGCTTAGCAACTACGAGCAGTACTTC. It translates to CASSLALSNYEQYF.

The genes are TRBV28 and TRBJ2-3; 7 bases map to TRBD1. The CDR3 covers 15 residues. V lost 1 base and J lost 4; bases outside the gene matches: 5. From germline, CDR1 is MDHEN and CDR2 SYDVKM. CDR3: CASSLFSQGADTQYF. CDR3 nucleotide sequence: TGTGCCAGCAGTTTATTTTCTCAGGGGGCAGATACGCAGTATTTT.

Written as DNA, the CDR3 is TGTGCCAGCAGCTACCAGGATCATACCTACGAGCAGTACTTC. Translating gives CASSYQDHTYEQYF. The chain employs TRBV5-6 and TRBJ2-7; D call uncertain. Trimming shortened V by 3 bases and J by 2 bases, and 12 bases separated the two germline ends. Germline values: CDR1 SGHDT, CDR2 YYEEEE. The CDR3 runs 14 residues.

This clonotype has ten or more counts. The rearrangement uses TRBV15 and TRBJ1-5; D ambiguous. V lost 1 base and J 3 bases, leaving 7 bases between the germline ends. The CDR3 is made up of 14 amino acids. The germline V gene encodes CDR1 LNHNV and CDR2 YYDKDF (reference sequence). The CDR3 DNA reads TGTGCCACCAGCAGAGGGGAGACCAATCAGCCCCAGCATTTT. This translates into CATSRGETNQPQHF.

This clonotype was recorded many times. V usage is TRBV11-2 and J usage is TRBJ1-2; the D is unclear. Germline values: CDR1 SGHAT, CDR2 FQNNGV. Trimming removed 1 base from V and 7 bases from J, with 13 bases in between. The CDR3 length is 14 residues. The CDR3 DNA sequence: TGTGCCAGCAGCTTAGTCTCTGAGGCGGGTGGCTACACCTTC. It codes for CASSLVSEAGGYTF. Variable domain in full (rest from reference TRBV11-2 and TRBJ1-2): EAGVAQSPRYKIIEKRQSVAFWCNPISGHATLYWYQQILGQGPKLLIQFQNNGVVDDSQLPKDRFSAERLKGVDSTLKIQPAKLEDSAVYLCASSLVSEAGGYTFGSGTRLTVV.

V usage is TRBV28 and J usage is TRBJ2-3, with 10 bases that match TRBD2. V lost 7 bases to trimming and J lost 4 bases; unmatched junction nucleotides: 14. This CDR3 comprises 17 residues. From germline, CDR1 is MDHEN and CDR2 SYDVKM. The CDR3 DNA reads TGTGCCAGCACCTTATCGAGCGGGAGGGCTAGCGCAGATACGCAGTATTTT. Its translation is CASTLSSGRASADTQYF.

This clonotype was counted ten times or more. The CDR3 nucleotides are TGTGCCAGCAGTTTATCCGGGGGTGGACAAGAGACCCAGTACTTC. It is translated as CASSLSGGGQETQYF. V is TRBV12-3 or TRBV12-4 and J is TRBJ2-5; perhaps TRBD2 as D (6 bases). V dropped 2 bases and J dropped 2 bases, with 12 bases sitting between them. The CDR3 spans 15 residues.

There are a few counts of this clonotype. The J gene is TRBJ1-5, the V gene TRBV5-1, with unresolved D. Germline V CDR1 and CDR2: SGHRS, YFSETQ. The CDR3 totals 14 residues. With 1 base removed from V and 3 bases from J, the gap between germline ends came to 8 bases. The CDR3 DNA is TGCGCCAGCAGCTTGCGTGGGGACAATCAGCCCCAGCATTTT. It specifies CASSLRGDNQPQHF. The full variable domain, its missing parts supplied by reference TRBV5-1 and TRBJ1-5, is KAGVTQTPRYLIKTRGQQVTLSCSPISGHRSVSWYQQTPGQGLQFLFEYFSETQRNKGNFPGRFSGRQFSNSRSEMNVSTLELGDSALYLCASSLRGDNQPQHFGDGTRLSIL.

The sample holds many counts of this clonotype. This chain links TRBV12-3 or TRBV12-4 with TRBJ1-2; possible D gene TRBD1, 6 bases. The CDR3 spans 14 residues. V lost 2 bases, J lost 5 bases, and 12 bases lay in between. The DNA for the CDR3 is TGTGCCAGCAGTTTACGGGGGCATGGGTATGGCTACACCTTC. Translation: CASSLRGHGYGYTF.

This clonotype appeared a few times. The V call is TRBV9, the J call TRBJ2-5; 12 nucleotides match TRBD2. This CDR3 spans 16 amino acids. CDR1 and CDR2 (germline): SGDLS, YYNGEE. After removal of 4 bases from V and 1 base from J, the junction contained 5 bases not matched to a gene. This CDR3 is CASSKPSGRGQETQYF. The CDR3, as DNA: TGTGCCAGCAGCAAACCTAGCGGGAGGGGCCAAGAGACCCAGTACTTC.

This clonotype was recorded many times. V is TRBV7-2 and J is TRBJ2-2; possibly TRBD1 for D (5 bases). The CDR3 spans 14 residues. The germline V gene has CDR1 SGHTA and CDR2 FQGNSA. With 8 bases removed from V and 7 bases from J, the gap between germline ends came to 17 bases. The CDR3 DNA reads TGTGCCAGCGGGGCCGCAGGGAAGGGCGGGGAGCTGTTTTTT. Translated, it gives CASGAAGKGGELFF.

This clonotype was counted many times. The V call is TRBV6-1, the J call TRBJ1-1; D remains ambiguous. Looked up from germline, CDR1 is MNHNS and CDR2 is SASEGT. Trimming shortened V by 9 bases and J by 3 bases, and 8 bases separated the two germline ends. CDR3 size: 11 residues. The CDR3 loop is CASSDHTEAFF. In DNA form, the CDR3 reads TGTGCCAGTTCGGACCACACTGAAGCTTTCTTT.

CDR3 sequence: CASSFANTRGTGELFF. CDR3 bases: TGTGCCAGCAGCTTTGCTAATACCCGGGGGACCGGGGAGCTGTTTTTT. The genes are TRBV11-3 and TRBJ2-2; a weak D match, TRBD2 (6 bases). Germline loops: CDR1 SGHNT, CDR2 YENEEA. V gave up 3 bases and J gave up 5 bases, with 16 bases separating them. The CDR3 loop spans 16 amino acids.

The chain carries TRBV7-8 and TRBJ2-1; D is possibly TRBD1 (6 bases). The CDR3 runs 14 residues. Trimming pared 6 bases from V and 2 bases from J, leaving 11 bases between. Germline V CDR1 and CDR2: SGHVS, FQNEAQ. The CDR3 protein is CASRPRGTYNEQFF. CDR3 sequence (DNA): TGTGCCAGCAGGCCCAGGGGTACCTACAATGAGCAGTTCTTC.